This passage covers 10 T cell receptor beta chains from one sample sequenced in a study of blood T cell repertoires in COVID-19 (dated by TCRdb to the early 2020s). The library relied on the immunoSEQ multiplex PCR assay. The source is immuneACCESS, and TCRdb retained only in-frame sequences with V and J called. Part of the clones is not carried over; for the studies checked, unresolved V genes explain less than half of this, and the remainder is unexplained. This sample lists about 220,000 clones; roughly 85% were detected once. Clones ranked in the top ten supply over 2.5% of the sample. Sequenced input: peripheral blood. The receptors come from a man in his fifties or sixties who had recovered from COVID-19.

This chain joins TRBV18 and TRBJ1-1; 8 bases map to TRBD1. The CDR3 extends over 17 amino acids. The J segment lost 6 bases and the V segment lost 2 bases, leaving 14 bases of the junction unmatched. From germline, CDR1 is KGHSH and CDR2 LQKENI. CDR3 protein: CASSPLGQGASHAEAFF. CDR3 coding DNA: TGTGCCAGCTCACCATTGGGGCAGGGGGCGAGCCACGCTGAAGCTTTCTTT.

The CDR3 protein is CASSEAGGPYNEQFF. As DNA, the CDR3 is TGCGCCAGCAGTGAAGCGGGCGGACCGTACAATGAGCAGTTCTTC. The chain employs TRBV10-1 and TRBJ2-1, with D perhaps TRBD2 (6 bases). V was cut by 3 bases and J by 4 bases, with 13 bases left in between. The CDR3 length is 15 residues. Germline V gene lookup returns CDR1 WNHNN and CDR2 SYGVQD (reference sequence).

This chain links TRBV10-1 with TRBJ2-1; 11 bases fit TRBD2. The CDR3 is made up of 16 amino acids. Germline CDR1 is WNHNN and CDR2 is SYGVQD (reference sequence). After removal of 5 bases from V and 4 bases from J, the junction contained 7 bases not matched to a gene. Written as DNA, the CDR3 is TGCGCCAGCAGTCGACTAGCGGGAAACACGTACAATGAGCAGTTCTTC. Translated: CASSRLAGNTYNEQFF.

This clone was seen just once. The chain couples TRBV6-5 to TRBJ2-5; the match to TRBD1 covers 7 bases. V was pared by 6 bases and J by 4 bases, with 8 bases of the junction left unmatched. Germline lookup yields CDR1 MNHEY and CDR2 SVGAGI. This CDR3 region has 14 residues. CDR3 bases: TGTGCCAGCAGGACAGGGTATTCGGGAGAGACCCAGTACTTC. Its protein product is CASRTGYSGETQYF.

The chain uses TRBV5-8 and TRBJ2-7; TRBD1 aligns across 9 bases. The CDR3 is made up of 14 amino acids. Looked up from germline, CDR1 is SGHTS and CDR2 is YDEGEE. J was trimmed by 5 bases and V by 4 bases; bases with no gene match: 7. The CDR3 DNA follows: TGTGCCAGCAGCCCCGGACAGGGGTTGGACGAGCAGTACTTC. Its translation is CASSPGQGLDEQYF.

The chain carries TRBV5-1 and TRBJ1-4; tentatively, D is TRBD1 (6 bases). This CDR3 region has 15 residues. V was trimmed by 4 bases and J by 5 bases, leaving 15 bases between them. CDR1 SGHRS and CDR2 YFSETQ come from the germline V gene. The CDR3 DNA reads as TGCGCCAGCAGCCTTTCAGGGGTGGGCAATGAAAAACTGTTTTTT. It encodes CASSLSGVGNEKLFF.

The chain recombines TRBV30 with TRBJ1-1; D is unclear. The CDR3 length is 12 residues. V lost 0 bases and J 6 bases, leaving 8 bases between the germline ends. In germline, CDR1 is GTSNPN, CDR2 SVGIG (reference sequence). CDR3 sequence (DNA): TGTGCCTGGAGTGTACGCGGATCTGAAGCTTTCTTT. Amino acids: CAWSVRGSEAFF.

CDR3 in amino acids: CAWSVSGLTLFF. CDR3 sequence (DNA): TGTGCCTGGAGTGTATCAGGCTTAACCCTGTTTTTT. The V and J genes are TRBV30 and TRBJ1-4; D is ambiguous. Germline-derived CDR1 and CDR2 are GTSNPN and SVGIG (reference sequence). Deletions cut 0 bases from V and 14 bases from J, with 13 bases between. This CDR3 contains 12 residues.

This chain links TRBV24-1 with TRBJ2-7, with 7 positions matching TRBD2. The CDR3 runs to 18 residues. Trimming cost V 7 bases and J 6 bases; bases outside gene matches: 23. CDR1 is KGHDR, CDR2 SFDVKD, per germline. The DNA of the CDR3 is TGTGCCACCAGCCCCTGGGGGGGGGACTATCGGAGTCTGGGCGAGCAGTACTTC. Its translation is CATSPWGGDYRSLGEQYF.

The chain couples TRBV27 to TRBJ2-5; the D gene is possibly TRBD1 (6 bases). Trimming took 2 bases from V and 6 from J, leaving 10 bases between them. Germline assignment: CDR1 MNHEY and CDR2 SMNVEV (reference sequence). CDR3 size: 13 residues. CDR3 sequence: CASSLGRGKTQYF. The CDR3 region has the DNA TGTGCCAGCAGTTTAGGCAGGGGAAAGACCCAGTACTTC.